These 10 T cell receptor beta chains were sequenced from one sample in a study of blood T cell repertoires in COVID-19. Here immunoSEQ multiplex PCR was the method, and the copy in TCRdb shows in-frame clones only, minus some. The sample records approximately 350,000 clones, over 70% being singletons. Sequenced sample: peripheral blood. The receptors come from a man aged 30-40 years with active or convalescent COVID-19.

Only a few counts were recorded for this clone. This chain connects TRBV19 to TRBJ2-1, with 9 bases that match TRBD2. Germline lookup yields CDR1 LNHDA and CDR2 SQIVND (reference sequence). The junction had 5 bases not matched to a gene; V was cut back by 4 bases and J by 1 base. The CDR3 covers 16 residues. The CDR3 DNA follows: TGTGCCAGTAGTACCATTAGCGGGGGATCCTACAATGAGCAGTTCTTC. This codes for CASSTISGGSYNEQFF.

This clone has only a few counts. The chain recombines TRBV6-2 or TRBV6-3 with TRBJ2-5; weak D call: TRBD1 (5 bases). CDR3 length: 15 residues. Trimming stripped 6 bases from V and 6 bases from J, with 20 bases between. Germline V gene data show CDR1 as MNHEY and CDR2 as SVGEGT. This chain's CDR3 is CASSFETDLVQTQYF. The CDR3 nucleotides read TGTGCCAGCAGCTTTGAGACAGACCTCGTCCAGACCCAGTACTTC.

Only one count was recorded for this clone. V gene TRBV2 combines with J gene TRBJ2-3; TRBD1 might be the D (7 bases). The V gene lost 3 bases and the J gene lost 4 bases, with 11 bases spanning the gap. The CDR3 sequence is 14 residues long. CDR1 and CDR2 (germline): SNHLY, FYNNEI. The DNA of the CDR3 is TGTGCCAGCAGTGAGGAGGGGGCCTCAGATACGCAGTATTTT. This codes for CASSEEGASDTQYF.

V is TRBV20-1 and J is TRBJ1-2; tentative D call: TRBD1 (5 bases). CDR3 length equals 11 residues. V was cut by 8 bases and J by 1 base, with 8 bases left in between. The germline CDR1 and CDR2 sequences are DFQATT and SNEGSKA (reference sequence). The CDR3 spells CSSDSNYGYTF. The CDR3 DNA reads TGCAGTTCTGACAGTAACTATGGCTACACCTTC.

This rearrangement joins TRBV14 to TRBJ2-7; 7 bases agree with TRBD1. The CDR3 totals 16 residues. Per germline, CDR1 SGHDN and CDR2 FVKESK. The trim removed 4 bases at V and 2 bases at J, leaving 11 bases unmatched. The CDR3 is CASSPPTGTDPYEQYF. The CDR3 nucleotides are TGTGCCAGCAGCCCGCCGACAGGGACGGACCCCTACGAGCAGTACTTC. Combining the CDR3 with reference TRBV14 and TRBJ2-7 gives the whole variable domain EAGVTQFPSHSVIEKGQTVTLRCDPISGHDNLYWYRRVMGKEIKFLLHFVKESKQDESGMPNNRFLAERTGGTYSTLKVQPAELEDSGVYFCASSPPTGTDPYEQYFGPGTRLTVT.

This chain uses TRBV24-1 with TRBJ2-2, with D possibly TRBD2 on 6 matching bases. This CDR3 is 14 amino acids long. Trimming removed 5 bases from V and 1 base from J, with 7 bases in between. Germline V gene lookup returns CDR1 KGHDR and CDR2 SFDVKD. The CDR3 bases are TGTGCCACCAGTGGGAGGGGGAACACCGGGGAGCTGTTTTTT. This translates into CATSGRGNTGELFF.

This clone was counted only a few times. The CDR3 DNA follows: TGCGCCAGCAGCTTCGTACGGAGCTCCTACAATGAGCAGTTCTTC. This gives the protein CASSFVRSSYNEQFF. The gene calls are TRBV5-1 and TRBJ2-1, with no clear D. Per germline, CDR1 SGHRS and CDR2 YFSETQ. This CDR3 contains 15 residues. Deletions cut 2 bases from V and 0 bases from J, with 9 bases between.

This rearrangement joins TRBV11-2 to TRBJ2-7; 7 bases agree with TRBD1. V shed 2 bases, J shed 3 bases, and the junction held 4 bases outside the gene matches. CDR1 and CDR2 from the germline V gene are SGHAT and FQNNGV. The CDR3 extends over 14 amino acids. DNA for the CDR3: TGTGCCAGCAGCTTACCATCAGGGGGCTACGAGCAGTACTTC. This sequence encodes CASSLPSGGYEQYF.

The chain couples TRBV18 to TRBJ2-5; possibly TRBD2 for D (6 bases). The V end was cut by 0 bases, the J end by 5 bases, with 13 bases between. CDR1 is KGHSH, CDR2 LQKENI, per germline. This CDR3 has 15 amino acids. The CDR3 spells CASSPPVIGGETQYF. In DNA form, the CDR3 reads TGTGCCAGCTCACCACCGGTGATAGGAGGGGAGACCCAGTACTTC. Full variable domain (remainder filled in from reference TRBV18 and TRBJ2-5): NAGVMQNPRHLVRRRGQEARLRCSPMKGHSHVYWYRQLPEEGLKFMVYLQKENIIDESGMPKERFSAEFPKEGPSILRIQQVVRGDSAAYFCASSPPVIGGETQYFGPGTRLLVL.

The CDR3 nucleotides read TGTGCCAGCAGCCCATCGGACACCGGGGAGCTGTTTTTT. This encodes CASSPSDTGELFF. The chain combines TRBV28 with TRBJ2-2; no definite D call. Germline CDR1 reads MDHEN; CDR2 reads SYDVKM. The CDR3 runs 13 residues. V shed 6 bases and J shed 3 bases, with 8 bases lying between them.